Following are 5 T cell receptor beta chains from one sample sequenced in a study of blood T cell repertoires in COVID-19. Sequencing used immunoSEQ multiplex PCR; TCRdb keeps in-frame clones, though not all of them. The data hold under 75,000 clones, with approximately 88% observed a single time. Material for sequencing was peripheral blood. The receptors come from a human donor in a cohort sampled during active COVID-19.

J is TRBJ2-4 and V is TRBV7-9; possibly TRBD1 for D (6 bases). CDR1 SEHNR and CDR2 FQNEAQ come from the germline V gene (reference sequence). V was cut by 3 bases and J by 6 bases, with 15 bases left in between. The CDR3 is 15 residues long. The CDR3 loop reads CASSFGTLRRNIQYF. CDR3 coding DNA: TGTGCCAGCAGCTTCGGGACATTAAGGAGAAACATTCAGTACTTC.

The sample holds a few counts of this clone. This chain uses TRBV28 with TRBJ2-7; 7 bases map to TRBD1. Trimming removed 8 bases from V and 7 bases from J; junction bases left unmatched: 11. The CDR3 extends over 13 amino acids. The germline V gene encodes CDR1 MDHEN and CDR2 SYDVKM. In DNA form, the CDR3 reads TGTGCCAGCTCCATCCTAGGGGGCTGGGAGCAGTACTTC. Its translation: CASSILGGWEQYF. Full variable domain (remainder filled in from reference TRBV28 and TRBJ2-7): DVKVTQSSRYLVKRTGEKVFLECVQDMDHENMFWYRQDPGLGLRLIYFSYDVKMKEKGDIPEGYSVSREKKERFSLILESASTNQTSMYLCASSILGGWEQYFGPGTRLTVT.

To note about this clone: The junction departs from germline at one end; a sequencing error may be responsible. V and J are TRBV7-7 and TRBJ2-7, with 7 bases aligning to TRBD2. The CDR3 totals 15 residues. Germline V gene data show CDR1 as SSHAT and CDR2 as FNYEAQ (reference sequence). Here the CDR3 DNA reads TGTGCTAGCAGCTTAGGTAGCGGGCCCTCCTACGAGCAGTACTTC. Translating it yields CASSLGSGPSYEQYF.

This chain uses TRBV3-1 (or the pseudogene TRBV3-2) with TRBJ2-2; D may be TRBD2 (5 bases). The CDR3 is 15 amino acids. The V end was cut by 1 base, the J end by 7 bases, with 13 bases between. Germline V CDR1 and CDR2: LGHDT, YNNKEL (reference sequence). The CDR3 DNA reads TGTGCCAGCAGCCAAGGGCTAGCCTTAATCGGGGAGCTGTTTTTT. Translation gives CASSQGLALIGELFF.

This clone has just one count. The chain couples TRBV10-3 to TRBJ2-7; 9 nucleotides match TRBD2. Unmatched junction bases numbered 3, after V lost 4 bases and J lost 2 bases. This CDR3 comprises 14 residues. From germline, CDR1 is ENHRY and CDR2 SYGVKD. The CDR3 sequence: CAISAASGAYEQYF. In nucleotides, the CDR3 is TGTGCCATCAGTGCCGCTAGCGGGGCCTACGAGCAGTACTTC.